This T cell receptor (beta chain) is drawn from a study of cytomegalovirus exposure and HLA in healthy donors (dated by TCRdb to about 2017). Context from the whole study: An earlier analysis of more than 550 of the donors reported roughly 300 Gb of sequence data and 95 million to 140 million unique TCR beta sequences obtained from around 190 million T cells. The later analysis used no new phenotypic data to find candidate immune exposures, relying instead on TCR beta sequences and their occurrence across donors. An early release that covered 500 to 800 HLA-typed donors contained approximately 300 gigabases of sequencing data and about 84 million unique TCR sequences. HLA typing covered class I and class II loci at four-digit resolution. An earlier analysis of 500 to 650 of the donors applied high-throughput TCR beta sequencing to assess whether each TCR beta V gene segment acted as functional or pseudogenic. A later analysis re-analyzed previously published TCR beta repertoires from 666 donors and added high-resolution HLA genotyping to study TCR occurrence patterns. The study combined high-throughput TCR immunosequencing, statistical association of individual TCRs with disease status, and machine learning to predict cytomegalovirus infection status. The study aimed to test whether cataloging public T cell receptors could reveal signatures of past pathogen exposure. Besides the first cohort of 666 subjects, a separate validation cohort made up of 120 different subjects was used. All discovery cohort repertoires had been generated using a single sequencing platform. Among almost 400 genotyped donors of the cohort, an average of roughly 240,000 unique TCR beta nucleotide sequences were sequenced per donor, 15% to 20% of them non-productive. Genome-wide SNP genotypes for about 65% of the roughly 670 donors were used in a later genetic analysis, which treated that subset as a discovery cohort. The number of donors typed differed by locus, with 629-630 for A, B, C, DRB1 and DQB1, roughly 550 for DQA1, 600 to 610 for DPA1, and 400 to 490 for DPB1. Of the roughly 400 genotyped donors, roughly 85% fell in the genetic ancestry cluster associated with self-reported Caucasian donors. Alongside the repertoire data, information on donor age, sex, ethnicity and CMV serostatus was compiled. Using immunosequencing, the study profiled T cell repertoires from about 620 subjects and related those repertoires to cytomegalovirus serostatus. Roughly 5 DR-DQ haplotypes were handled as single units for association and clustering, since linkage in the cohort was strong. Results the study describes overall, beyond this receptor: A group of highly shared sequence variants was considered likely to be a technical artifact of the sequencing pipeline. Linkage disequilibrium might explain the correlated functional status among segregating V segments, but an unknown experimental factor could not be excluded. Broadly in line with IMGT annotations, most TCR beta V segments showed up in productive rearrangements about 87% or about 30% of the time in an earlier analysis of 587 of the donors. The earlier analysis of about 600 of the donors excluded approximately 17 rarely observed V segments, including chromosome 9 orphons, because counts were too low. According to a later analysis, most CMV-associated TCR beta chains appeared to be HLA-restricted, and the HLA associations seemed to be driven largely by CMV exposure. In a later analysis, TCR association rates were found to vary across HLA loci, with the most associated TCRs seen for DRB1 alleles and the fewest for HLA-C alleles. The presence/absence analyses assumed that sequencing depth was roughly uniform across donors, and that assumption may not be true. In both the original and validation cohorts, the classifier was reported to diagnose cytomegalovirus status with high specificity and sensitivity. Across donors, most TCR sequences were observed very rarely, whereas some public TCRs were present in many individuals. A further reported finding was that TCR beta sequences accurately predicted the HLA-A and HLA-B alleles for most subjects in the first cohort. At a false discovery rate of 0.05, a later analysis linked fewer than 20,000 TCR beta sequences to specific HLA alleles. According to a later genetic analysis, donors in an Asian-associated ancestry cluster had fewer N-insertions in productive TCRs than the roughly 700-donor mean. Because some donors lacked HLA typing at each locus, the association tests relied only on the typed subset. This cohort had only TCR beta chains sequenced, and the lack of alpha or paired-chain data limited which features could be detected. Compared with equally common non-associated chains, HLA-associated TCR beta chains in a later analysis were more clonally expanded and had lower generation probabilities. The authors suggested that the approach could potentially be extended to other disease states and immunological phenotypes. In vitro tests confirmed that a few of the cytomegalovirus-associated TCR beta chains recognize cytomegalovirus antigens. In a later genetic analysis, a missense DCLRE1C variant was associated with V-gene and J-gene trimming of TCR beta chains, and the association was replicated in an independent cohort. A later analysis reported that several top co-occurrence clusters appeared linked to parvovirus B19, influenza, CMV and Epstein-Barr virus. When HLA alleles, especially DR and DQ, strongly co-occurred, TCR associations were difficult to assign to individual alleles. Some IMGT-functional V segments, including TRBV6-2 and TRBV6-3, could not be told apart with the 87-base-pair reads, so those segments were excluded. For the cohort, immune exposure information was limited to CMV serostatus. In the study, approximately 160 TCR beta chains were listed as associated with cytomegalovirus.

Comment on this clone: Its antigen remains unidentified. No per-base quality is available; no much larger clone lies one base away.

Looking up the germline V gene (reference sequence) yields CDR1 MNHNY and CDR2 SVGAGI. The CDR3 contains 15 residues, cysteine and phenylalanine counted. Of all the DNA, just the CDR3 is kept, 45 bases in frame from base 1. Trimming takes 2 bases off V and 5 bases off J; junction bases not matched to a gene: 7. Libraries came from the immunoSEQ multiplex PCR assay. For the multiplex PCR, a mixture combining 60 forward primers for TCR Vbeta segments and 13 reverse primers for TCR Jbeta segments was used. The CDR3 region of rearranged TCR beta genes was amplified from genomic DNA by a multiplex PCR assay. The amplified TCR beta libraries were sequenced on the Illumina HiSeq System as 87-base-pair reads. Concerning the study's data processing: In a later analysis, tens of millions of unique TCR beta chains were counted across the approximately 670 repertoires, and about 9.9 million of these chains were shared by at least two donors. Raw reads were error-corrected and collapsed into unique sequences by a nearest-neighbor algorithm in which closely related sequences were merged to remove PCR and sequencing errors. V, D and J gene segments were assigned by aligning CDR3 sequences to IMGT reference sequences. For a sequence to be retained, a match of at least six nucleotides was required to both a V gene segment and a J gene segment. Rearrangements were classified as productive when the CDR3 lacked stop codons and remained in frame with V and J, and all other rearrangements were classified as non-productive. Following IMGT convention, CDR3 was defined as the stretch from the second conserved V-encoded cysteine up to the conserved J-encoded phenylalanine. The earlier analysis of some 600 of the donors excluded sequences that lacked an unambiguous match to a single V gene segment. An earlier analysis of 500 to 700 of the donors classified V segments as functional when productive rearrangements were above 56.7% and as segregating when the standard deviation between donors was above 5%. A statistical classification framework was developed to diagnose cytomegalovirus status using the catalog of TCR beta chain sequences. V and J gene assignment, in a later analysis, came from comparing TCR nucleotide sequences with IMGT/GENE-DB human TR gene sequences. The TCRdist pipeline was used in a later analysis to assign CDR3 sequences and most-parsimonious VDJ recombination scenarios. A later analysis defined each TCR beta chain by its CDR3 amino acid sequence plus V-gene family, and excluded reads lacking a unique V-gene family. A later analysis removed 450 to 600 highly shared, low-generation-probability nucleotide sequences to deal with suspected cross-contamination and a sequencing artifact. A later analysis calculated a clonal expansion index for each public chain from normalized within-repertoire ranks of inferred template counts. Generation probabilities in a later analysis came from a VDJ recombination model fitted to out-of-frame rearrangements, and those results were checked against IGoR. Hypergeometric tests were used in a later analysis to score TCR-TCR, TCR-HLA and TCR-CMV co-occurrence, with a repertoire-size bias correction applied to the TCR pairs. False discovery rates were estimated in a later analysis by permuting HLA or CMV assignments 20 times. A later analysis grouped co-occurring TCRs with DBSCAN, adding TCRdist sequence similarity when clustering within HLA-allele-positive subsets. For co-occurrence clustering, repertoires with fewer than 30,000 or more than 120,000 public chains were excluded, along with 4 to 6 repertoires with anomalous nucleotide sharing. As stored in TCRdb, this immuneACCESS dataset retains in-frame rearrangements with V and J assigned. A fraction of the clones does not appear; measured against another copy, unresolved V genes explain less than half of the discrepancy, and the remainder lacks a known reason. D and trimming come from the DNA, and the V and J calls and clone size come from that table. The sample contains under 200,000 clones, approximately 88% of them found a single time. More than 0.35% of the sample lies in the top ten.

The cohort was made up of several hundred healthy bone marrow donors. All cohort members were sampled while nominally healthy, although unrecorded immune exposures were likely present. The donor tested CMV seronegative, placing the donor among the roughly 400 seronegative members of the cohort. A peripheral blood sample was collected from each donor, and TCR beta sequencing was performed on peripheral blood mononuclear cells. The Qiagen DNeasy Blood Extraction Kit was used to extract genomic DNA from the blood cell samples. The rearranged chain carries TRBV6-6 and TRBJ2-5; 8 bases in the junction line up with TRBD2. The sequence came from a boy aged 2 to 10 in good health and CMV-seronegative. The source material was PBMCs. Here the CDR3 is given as CASSYPREGGETQYF. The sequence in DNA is TGTGCCAGCAGTTACCCACGGGAGGGTGGGGAGACCCAGTACTTC.